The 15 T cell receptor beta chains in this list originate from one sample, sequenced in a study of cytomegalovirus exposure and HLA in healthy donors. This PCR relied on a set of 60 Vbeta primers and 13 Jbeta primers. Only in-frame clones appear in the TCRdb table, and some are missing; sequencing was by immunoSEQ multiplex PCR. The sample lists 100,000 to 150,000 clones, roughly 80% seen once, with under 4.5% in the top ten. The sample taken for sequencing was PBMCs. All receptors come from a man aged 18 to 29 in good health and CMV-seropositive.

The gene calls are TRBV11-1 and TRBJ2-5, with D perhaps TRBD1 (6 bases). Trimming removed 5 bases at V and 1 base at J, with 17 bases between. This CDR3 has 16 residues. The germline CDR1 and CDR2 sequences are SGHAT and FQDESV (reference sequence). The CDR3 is CASSPWGLGSQETQYF. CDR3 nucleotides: TGTGCCAGCAGCCCCTGGGGGCTTGGCTCCCAAGAGACCCAGTACTTC.

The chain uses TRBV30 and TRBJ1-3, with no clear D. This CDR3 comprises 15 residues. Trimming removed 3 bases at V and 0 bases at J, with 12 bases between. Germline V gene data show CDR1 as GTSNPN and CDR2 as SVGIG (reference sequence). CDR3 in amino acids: CAWSRLGFSGNTIYF. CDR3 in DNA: TGTGCCTGGAGCCGACTTGGGTTCTCTGGAAACACCATATATTTT.

The CDR3 DNA follows: TGTGCCAGCAGCTCCACAGGGACCACTAATGAAAAACTGTTTTTT. Translation: CASSSTGTTNEKLFF. V usage is TRBV7-2 and J usage is TRBJ1-4; a weak D match, TRBD1 (6 bases). This CDR3 has 15 amino acids. V was shortened by 4 bases and J by 2 bases, with 11 bases between the two germline ends. Germline V CDR1 and CDR2: SGHTA, FQGNSA. The full variable domain, its missing parts supplied by reference TRBV7-2 and TRBJ1-4, is GAGVSQSPSNKVTEKGKDVELRCDPISGHTALYWYRQSLGQGLEFLIYFQGNSAPDKSGLPSDRFSAERTGGSVSTLTIQRTQQEDSAVYLCASSSTGTTNEKLFFGSGTQLSVL.

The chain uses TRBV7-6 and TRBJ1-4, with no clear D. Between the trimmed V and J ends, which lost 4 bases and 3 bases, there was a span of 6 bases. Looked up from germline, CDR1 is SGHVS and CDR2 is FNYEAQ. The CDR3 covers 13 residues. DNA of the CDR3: TGTGCCAGCAGCTATGGGCCTAATGAAAAACTGTTTTTT. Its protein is CASSYGPNEKLFF.

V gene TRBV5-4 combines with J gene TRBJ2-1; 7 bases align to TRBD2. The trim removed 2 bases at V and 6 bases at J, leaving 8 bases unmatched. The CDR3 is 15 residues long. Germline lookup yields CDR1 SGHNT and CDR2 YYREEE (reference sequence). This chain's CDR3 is CASSFRRGMGNEQFF. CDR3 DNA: TGTGCCAGCAGCTTTAGGCGGGGGATGGGCAATGAGCAGTTCTTC.

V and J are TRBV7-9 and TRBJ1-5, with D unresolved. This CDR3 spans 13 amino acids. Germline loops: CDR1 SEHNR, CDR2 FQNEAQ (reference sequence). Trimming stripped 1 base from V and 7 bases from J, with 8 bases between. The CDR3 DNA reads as TGTGCCAGCAGCTTAGGGTTGGAGCAGCCCCAGCATTTT. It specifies CASSLGLEQPQHF.

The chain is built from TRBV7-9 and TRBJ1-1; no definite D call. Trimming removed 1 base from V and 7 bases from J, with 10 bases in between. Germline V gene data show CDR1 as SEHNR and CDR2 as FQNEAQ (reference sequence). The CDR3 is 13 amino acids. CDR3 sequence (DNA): TGTGCCAGCAGCTTAGTATCGGGTCTTGAAGCTTTCTTT. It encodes CASSLVSGLEAFF. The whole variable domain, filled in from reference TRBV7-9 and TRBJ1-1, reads DTGVSQNPRHKITKRGQNVTFRCDPISEHNRLYWYRQTLGQGPEFLTYFQNEAQLEKSRLLSDRFSAERPKGSFSTLEIQRTEQGDSAMYLCASSLVSGLEAFFGQGTRLTVV.

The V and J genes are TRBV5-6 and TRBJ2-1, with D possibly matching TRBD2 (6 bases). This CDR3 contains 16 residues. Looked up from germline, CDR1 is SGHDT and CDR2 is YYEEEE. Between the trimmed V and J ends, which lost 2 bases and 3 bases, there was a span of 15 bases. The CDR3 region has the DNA TGTGCCAGCAGCTTTGGTTTAGCGGATAGCTACAATGAGCAGTTCTTC. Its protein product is CASSFGLADSYNEQFF.

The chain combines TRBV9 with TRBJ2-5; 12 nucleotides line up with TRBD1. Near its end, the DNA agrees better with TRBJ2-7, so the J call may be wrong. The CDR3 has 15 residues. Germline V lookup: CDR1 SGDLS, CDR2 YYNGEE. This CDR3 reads CASSAGTGGSFEQYF. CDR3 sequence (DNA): TGTGCCAGCAGCGCCGGGACAGGGGGCTCGTTCGAGCAGTACTTC.

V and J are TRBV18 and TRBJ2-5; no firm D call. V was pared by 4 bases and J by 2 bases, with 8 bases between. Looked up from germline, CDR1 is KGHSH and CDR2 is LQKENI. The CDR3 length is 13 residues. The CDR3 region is CASSQQQQETQYF. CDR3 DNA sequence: TGTGCCAGCTCACAACAACAACAAGAGACCCAGTACTTC. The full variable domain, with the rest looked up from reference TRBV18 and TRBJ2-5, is NAGVMQNPRHLVRRRGQEARLRCSPMKGHSHVYWYRQLPEEGLKFMVYLQKENIIDESGMPKERFSAEFPKEGPSILRIQQVVRGDSAAYFCASSQQQQETQYFGPGTRLLVL.

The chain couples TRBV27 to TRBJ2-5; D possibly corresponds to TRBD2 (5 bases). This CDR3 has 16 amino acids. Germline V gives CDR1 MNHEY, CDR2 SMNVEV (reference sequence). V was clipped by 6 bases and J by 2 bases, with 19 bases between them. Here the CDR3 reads CASSPRGMVSQETQYF. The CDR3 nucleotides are TGTGCCAGCAGCCCTCGAGGGATGGTGTCACAAGAGACCCAGTACTTC.

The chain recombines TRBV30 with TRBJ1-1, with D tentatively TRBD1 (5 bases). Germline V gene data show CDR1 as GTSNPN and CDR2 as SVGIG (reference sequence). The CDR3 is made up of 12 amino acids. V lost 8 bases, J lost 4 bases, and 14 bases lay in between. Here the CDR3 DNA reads TGTGCCGGACATAAGGGAGGCACTGAAGCTTTCTTT. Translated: CAGHKGGTEAFF.

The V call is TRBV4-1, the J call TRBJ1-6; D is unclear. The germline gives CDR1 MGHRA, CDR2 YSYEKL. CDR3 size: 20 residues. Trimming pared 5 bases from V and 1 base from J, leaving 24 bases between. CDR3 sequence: CASSWIPGGRYSSYNSPLHF. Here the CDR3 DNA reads TGCGCCAGCAGCTGGATACCGGGAGGACGATATTCTTCCTATAATTCACCCCTCCACTTT.

DNA for the CDR3: TGCGCCAGCAGACAGAACTCGGGACAGGGGAACTATGGCTACACCTTC. It codes for CASRQNSGQGNYGYTF. This rearrangement joins TRBV4-1 to TRBJ1-2, with 10 bases lining up with TRBD1. The CDR3 is 16 amino acids. Germline V lookup: CDR1 MGHRA, CDR2 YSYEKL. J lost 2 bases, V lost 6 bases, and 9 bases had no gene match.

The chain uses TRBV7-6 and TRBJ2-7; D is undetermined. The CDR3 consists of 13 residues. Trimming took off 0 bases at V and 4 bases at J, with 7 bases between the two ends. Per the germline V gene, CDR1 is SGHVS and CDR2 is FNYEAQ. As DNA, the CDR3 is TGTGCCAGCAGCTTAGCTCCGGTGTACGAGCAGTACTTC. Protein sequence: CASSLAPVYEQYF.